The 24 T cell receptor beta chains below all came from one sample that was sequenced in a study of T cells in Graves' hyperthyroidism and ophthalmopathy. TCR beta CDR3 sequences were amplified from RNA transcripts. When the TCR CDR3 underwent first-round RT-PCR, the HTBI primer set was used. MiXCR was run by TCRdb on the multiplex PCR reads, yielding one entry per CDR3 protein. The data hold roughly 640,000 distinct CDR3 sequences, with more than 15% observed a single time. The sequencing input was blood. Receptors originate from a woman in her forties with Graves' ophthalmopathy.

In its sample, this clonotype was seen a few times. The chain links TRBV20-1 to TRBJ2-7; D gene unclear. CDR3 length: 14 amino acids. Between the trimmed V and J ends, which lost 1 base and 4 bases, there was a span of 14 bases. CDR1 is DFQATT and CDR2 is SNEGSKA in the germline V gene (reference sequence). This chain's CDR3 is CSARGVQHVYEQYF. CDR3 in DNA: TGCAGTGCTAGAGGGGTTCAGCATGTGTACGAGCAGTACTTC.

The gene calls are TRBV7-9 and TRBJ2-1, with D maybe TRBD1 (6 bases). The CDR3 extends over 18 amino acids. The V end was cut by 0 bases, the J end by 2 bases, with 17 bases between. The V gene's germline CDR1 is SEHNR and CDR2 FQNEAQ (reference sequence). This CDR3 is CASSLAQIGSGAYNEQFF. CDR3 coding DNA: TGTGCCAGCAGCTTAGCGCAGATAGGATCAGGGGCCTACAATGAGCAGTTCTTC.

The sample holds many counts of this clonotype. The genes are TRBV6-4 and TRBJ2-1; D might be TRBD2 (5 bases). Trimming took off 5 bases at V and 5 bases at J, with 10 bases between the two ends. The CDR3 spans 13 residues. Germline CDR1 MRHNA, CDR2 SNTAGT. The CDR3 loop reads CASSSGANNEQFF. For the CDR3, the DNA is TGTGCCAGCAGTAGCGGAGCTAACAATGAGCAGTTCTTC.

The CDR3 region has the DNA TGTGCCAGCAGAACCGGGACAGGGGGCCCCTATGGCTACACCTTC. Protein product: CASRTGTGGPYGYTF. The chain links TRBV6-1 to TRBJ1-2, with 12 bases that match TRBD1. The V gene end was trimmed by 6 bases and the J gene end by 4 bases; junction bases not matched to a gene: 6. This CDR3 region has 15 residues. From germline, CDR1 is MNHNS and CDR2 SASEGT.

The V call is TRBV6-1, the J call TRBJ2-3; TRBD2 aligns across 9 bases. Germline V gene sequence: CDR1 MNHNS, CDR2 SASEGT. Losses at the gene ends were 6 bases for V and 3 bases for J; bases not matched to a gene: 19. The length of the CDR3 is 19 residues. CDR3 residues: CASSQRAGGESKRTDTQYF. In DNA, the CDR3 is TGTGCCAGCAGCCAAAGGGCGGGGGGGGAGTCGAAACGGACAGATACGCAGTATTTT.

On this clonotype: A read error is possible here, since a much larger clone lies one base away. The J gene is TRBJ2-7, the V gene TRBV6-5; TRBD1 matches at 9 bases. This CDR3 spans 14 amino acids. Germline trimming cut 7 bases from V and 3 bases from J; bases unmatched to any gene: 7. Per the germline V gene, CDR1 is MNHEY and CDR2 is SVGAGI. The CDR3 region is CASTKWDRVYEQYF. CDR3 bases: TGTGCCAGCACCAAATGGGACAGGGTCTACGAGCAGTACTTC.

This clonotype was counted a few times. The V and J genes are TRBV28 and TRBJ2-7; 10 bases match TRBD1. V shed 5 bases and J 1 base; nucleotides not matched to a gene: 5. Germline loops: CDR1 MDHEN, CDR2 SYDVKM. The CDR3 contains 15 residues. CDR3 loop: CASSPGTGVSYEQYF. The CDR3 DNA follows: TGTGCCAGCAGTCCCGGGACAGGGGTTTCCTACGAGCAGTACTTC.

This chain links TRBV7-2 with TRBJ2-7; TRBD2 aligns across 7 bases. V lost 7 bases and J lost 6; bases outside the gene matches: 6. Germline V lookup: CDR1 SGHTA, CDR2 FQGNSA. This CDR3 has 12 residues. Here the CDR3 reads CASTFPGGEQYF. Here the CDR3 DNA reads TGTGCCAGCACTTTTCCGGGAGGCGAGCAGTACTTC.

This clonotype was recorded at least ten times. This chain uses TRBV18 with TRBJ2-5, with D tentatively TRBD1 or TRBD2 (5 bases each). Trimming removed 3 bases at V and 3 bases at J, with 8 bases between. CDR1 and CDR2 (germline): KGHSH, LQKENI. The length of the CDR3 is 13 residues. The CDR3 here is CASSPGTKETQYF. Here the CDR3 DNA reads TGTGCCAGCTCACCGGGGACGAAAGAGACCCAGTACTTC. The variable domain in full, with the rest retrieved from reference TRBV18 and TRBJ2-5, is NAGVMQNPRHLVRRRGQEARLRCSPMKGHSHVYWYRQLPEEGLKFMVYLQKENIIDESGMPKERFSAEFPKEGPSILRIQQVVRGDSAAYFCASSPGTKETQYFGPGTRLLVL.

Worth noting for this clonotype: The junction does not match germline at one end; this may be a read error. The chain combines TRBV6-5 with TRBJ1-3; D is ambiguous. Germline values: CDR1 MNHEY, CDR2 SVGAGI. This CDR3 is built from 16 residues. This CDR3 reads CAGRNGRTSSGNTIYF. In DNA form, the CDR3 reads TGTGCCGGCAGGAACGGGCGGACGAGCTCTGGAAACACCATATATTTT.

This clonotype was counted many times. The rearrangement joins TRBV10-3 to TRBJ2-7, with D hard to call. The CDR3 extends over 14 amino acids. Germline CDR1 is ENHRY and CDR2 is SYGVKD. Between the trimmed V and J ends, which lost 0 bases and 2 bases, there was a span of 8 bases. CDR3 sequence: CAISESISTYEQYF. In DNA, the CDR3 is TGTGCCATCAGTGAGTCGATTTCCACCTACGAGCAGTACTTC.

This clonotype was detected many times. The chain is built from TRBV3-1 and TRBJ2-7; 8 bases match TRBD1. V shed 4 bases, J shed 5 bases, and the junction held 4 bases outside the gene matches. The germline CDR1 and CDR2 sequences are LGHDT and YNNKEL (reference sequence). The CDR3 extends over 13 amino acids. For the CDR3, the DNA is TGTGCCAGCAGCCTCGGACAGGGCGACGAGCAGTACTTC. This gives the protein CASSLGQGDEQYF.

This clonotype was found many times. The CDR3 spells CASRPGQVDNEQFF. The CDR3 coding sequence is TGTGCCAGCAGACCGGGACAGGTCGACAATGAGCAGTTCTTC. The chain is built from TRBV12-3 or TRBV12-4 and TRBJ2-1; 8 bases map to TRBD1. After removal of 6 bases from V and 5 bases from J, the junction contained 6 bases not matched to a gene. The CDR3 covers 14 residues.

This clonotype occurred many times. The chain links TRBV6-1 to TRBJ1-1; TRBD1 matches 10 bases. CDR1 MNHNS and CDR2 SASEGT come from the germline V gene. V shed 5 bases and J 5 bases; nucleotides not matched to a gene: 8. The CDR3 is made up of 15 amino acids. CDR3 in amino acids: CASSFYRTGGTEAFF. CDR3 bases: TGTGCCAGCAGTTTCTACCGGACAGGGGGGACTGAAGCTTTCTTT.

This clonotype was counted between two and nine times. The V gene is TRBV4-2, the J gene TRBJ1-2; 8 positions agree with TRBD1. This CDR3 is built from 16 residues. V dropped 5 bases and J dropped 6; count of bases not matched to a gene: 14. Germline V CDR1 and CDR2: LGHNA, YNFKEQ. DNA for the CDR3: TGTGCCAGCAGCTTCGGGACAGGCGGCAGTTCGGATGGCTACACCTTC. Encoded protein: CASSFGTGGSSDGYTF.

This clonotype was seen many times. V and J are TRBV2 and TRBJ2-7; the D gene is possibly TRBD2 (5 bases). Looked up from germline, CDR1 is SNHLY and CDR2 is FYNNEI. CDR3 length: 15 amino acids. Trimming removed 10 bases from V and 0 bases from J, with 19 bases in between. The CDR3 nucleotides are TGTGCCACCCTCGAGGGCCGTCTAAGCTCCTACGAGCAGTACTTC. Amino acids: CATLEGRLSSYEQYF. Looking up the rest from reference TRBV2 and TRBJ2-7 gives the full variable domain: EPEVTQTPSHQVTQMGQEVILRCVPISNHLYFYWYRQILGQKVEFLVSFYNNEISEKSEIFDDQFSVERPDGSNFTLKIRSTKLEDSAMYFCATLEGRLSSYEQYFGPGTRLTVT.

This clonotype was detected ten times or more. CDR3 sequence: CATATTLDYTF. In nucleotides, the CDR3 is TGTGCCACGGCGACAACTCTCGACTACACCTTC. The chain is built from TRBV11-2 and TRBJ1-2, with unresolved D. V was cut by 10 bases and J by 10 bases, with 16 bases left in between. The CDR3 loop spans 11 amino acids. Germline-derived CDR1 and CDR2 are SGHAT and FQNNGV.

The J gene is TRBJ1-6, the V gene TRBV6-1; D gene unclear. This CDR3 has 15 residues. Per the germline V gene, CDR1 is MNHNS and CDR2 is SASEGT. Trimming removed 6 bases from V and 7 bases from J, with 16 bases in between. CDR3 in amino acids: CASSDRVGRNSPLHF. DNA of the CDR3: TGTGCCAGCAGCGACCGAGTCGGTCGCAATTCACCCCTCCACTTT.

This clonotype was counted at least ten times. The CDR3 DNA sequence: TGTGCCAGCTGGCCGACAGGGGGCAAAGAGACCCAGTACTTC. It specifies CASWPTGGKETQYF. This rearrangement joins TRBV18 to TRBJ2-5; 10 bases agree with TRBD1. CDR1 is KGHSH, CDR2 LQKENI, per germline. The CDR3 contains 14 residues. V shed 7 bases and J 3 bases; nucleotides not matched to a gene: 5.

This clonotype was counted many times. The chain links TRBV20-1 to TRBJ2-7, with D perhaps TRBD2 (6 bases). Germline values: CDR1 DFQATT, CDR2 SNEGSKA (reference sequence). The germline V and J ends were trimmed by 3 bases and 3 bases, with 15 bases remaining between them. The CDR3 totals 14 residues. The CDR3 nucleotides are TGCAGTGCTAGCTGGACTATTACCAACTACGAGCAGTACTTC. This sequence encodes CSASWTITNYEQYF.

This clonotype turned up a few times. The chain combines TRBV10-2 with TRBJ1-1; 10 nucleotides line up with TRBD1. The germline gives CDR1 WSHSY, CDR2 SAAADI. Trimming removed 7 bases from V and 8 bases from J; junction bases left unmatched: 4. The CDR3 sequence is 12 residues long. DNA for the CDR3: TGCGCCAGCAACGGACAGGGGGGAGAAGCTTTCTTT. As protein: CASNGQGGEAFF.

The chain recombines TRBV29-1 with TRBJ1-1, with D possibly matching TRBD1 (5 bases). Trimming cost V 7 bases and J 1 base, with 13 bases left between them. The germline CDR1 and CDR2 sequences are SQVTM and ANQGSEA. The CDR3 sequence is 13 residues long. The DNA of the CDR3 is TGCAGCGCATGCCGGGACTGGAACACTGAAGCTTTCTTT. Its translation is CSACRDWNTEAFF.

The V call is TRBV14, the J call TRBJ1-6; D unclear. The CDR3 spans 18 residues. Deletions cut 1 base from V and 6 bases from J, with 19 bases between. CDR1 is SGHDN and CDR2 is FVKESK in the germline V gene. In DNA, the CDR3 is TGTGCCAGCAGCCAAGTACCGGGCCCCCCAACGGGTAATTCACCCCTCCACTTT. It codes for CASSQVPGPPTGNSPLHF.

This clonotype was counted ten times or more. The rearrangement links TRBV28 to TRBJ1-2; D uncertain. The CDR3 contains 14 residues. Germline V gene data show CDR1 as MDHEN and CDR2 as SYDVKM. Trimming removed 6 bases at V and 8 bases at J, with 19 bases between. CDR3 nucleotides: TGTGCCAGCAGCCTCGGGTGGGCTTTAGGCGGCTACACCTTC. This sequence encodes CASSLGWALGGYTF.